This TCR beta chain is from a study of shared clonotypes between healthy human individuals. The CDR3 consists of 13 residues. Trimming stripped 4 bases from V and 4 bases from J, with 11 bases between. Per germline, CDR1 SGHTS and CDR2 YDEGEE. Note on this clone: No antigen is known for it. It is likely a read error: a sequence one base away is far more abundant.

Libraries were prepared by immunoSEQ multiplex PCR; TCRdb keeps only in-frame clonotypes and omits some of them. Of 1 million to 1.3 million clones listed, roughly 74% are singletons. Findings and limits, study-wide: Rarefaction revealed incomplete sorted-subset sequencing despite large depth.

The V call is TRBV5-8, the J call TRBJ1-2; D not certain. This sequence was found in a man younger than 35 in good health. Some clones in this sample may be carry-over from other donors' samples. Input material: memory CD4+ T cells from PBMCs. As to subset: CD45RA-negative fraction. The CDR3 sequence: CASSKQISYGYTF. In nucleotides, the CDR3 is TGTGCCAGCAGCAAACAGATATCCTATGGCTACACCTTC.